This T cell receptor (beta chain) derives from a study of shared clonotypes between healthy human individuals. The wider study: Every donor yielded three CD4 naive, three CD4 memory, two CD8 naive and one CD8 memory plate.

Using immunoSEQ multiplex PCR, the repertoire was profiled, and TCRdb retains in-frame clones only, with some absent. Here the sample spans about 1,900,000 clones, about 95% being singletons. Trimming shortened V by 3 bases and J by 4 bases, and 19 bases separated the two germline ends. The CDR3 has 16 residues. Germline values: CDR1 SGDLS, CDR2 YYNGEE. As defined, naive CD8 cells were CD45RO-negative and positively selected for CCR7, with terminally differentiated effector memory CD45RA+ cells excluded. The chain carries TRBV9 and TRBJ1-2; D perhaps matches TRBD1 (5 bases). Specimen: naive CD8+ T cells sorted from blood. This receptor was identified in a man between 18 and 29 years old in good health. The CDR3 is CASSEPGDPNLYGYTF. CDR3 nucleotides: TGTGCCAGCAGCGAGCCCGGGGACCCCAATCTCTATGGCTACACCTTC.